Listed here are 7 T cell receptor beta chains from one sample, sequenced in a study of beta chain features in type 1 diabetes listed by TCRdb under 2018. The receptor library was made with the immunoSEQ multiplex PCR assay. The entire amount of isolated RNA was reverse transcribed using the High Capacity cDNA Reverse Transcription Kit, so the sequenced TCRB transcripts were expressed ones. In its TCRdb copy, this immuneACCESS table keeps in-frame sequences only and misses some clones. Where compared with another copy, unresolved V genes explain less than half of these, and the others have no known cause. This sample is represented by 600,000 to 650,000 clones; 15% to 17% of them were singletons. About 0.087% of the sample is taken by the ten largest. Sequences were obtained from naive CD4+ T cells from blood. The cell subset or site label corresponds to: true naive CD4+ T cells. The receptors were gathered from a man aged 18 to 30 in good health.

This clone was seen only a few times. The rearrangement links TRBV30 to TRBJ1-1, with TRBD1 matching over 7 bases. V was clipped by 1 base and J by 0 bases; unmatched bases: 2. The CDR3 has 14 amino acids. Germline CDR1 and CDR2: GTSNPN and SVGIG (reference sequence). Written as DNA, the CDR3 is TGTGCCTGGAGTGGCGACAGGGTGAACACTGAAGCTTTCTTT. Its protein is CAWSGDRVNTEAFF.

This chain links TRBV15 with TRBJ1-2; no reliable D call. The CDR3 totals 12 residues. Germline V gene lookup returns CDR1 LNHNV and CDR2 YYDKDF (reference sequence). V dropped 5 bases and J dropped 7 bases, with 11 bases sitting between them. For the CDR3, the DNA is TGTGCCACCAGCTCCCGACATAGTGGCTACACCTTC. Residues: CATSSRHSGYTF.

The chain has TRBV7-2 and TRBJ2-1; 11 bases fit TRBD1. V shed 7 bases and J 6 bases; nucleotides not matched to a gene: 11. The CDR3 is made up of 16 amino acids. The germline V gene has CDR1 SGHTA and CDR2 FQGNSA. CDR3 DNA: TGTGCCAGCACCTCTGCCGGGACAGGGGGTTTCAATGAGCAGTTCTTC. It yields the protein CASTSAGTGGFNEQFF.

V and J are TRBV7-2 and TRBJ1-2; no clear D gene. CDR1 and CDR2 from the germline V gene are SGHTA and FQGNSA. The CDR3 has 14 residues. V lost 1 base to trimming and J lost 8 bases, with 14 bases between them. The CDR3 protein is CASSLGTTPDGYTF. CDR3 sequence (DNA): TGTGCCAGCAGCTTAGGAACCACCCCGGACGGCTACACCTTC.

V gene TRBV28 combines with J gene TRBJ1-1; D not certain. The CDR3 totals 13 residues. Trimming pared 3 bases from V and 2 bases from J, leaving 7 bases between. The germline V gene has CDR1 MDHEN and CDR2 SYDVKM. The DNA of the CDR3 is TGTGCCAGCAGTTTCCGGATAAACACTGAAGCTTTCTTT. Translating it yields CASSFRINTEAFF.

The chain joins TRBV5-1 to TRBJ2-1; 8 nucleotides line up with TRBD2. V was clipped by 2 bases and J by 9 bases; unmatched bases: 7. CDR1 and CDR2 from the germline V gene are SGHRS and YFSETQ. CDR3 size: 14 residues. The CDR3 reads CASSFSGKRGEQFF. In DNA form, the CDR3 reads TGCGCCAGCAGCTTTAGCGGGAAACGGGGTGAGCAGTTCTTC.

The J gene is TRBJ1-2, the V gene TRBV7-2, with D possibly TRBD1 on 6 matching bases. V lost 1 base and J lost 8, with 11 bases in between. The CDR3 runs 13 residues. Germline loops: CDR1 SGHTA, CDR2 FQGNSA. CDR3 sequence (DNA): TGTGCCAGCAGCTTAGGCGGGACATACGGCTACACCTTC. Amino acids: CASSLGGTYGYTF.